This T cell receptor beta chain stems from a study of identical twins. Findings of the study overall: Invariant populations such as MAIT and iNKT cells could partly muddle zero-insertion analyses.

Among all donors, each was a healthy Caucasian. TCRdb ran MiXCR on the 5' RACE reads and lists one entry per CDR3 protein. The sample has hundreds of thousands of distinct CDR3 sequences, over 8.5% seen once. This clonotype came up many times. The target antigen is unknown. The data were also submitted as part of a second study, on yellow fever vaccine responses in identical twins.

Sample: PBMCs. This clonotype was obtained from a woman aged 18 to 35 in good health.

The CDR3 spells CAISGVNSYNEQFF. The CDR3 nucleotides read TGTGCCATCAGTGGGGTCAACTCCTACAATGAGCAGTTCTTC. J is TRBJ2-1 and V is TRBV10-3; no clear D. The V gene's germline CDR1 is ENHRY and CDR2 SYGVKD. This CDR3 contains 14 residues. V was trimmed by 4 bases and J by 0 bases, leaving 7 bases between them.